This T cell receptor beta chain was retrieved from a study of Graves' ophthalmopathy and Graves' hyperthyroidism. This clonotype occurred many times. Germline V gives CDR1 SGHDT, CDR2 YYEEEE. This CDR3 is 14 amino acids long. Between the trimmed V and J ends, which lost 5 bases and 1 base, there was a span of 10 bases. For repertoire sequencing, the TCR beta CDR3 regions were amplified from RNA transcripts. The first-round RT-PCR employed HTBI primers together with the Qiagen OneStep RT-PCR kit. A multiplex PCR was then performed as the second round. MiXCR, applied by TCRdb to the multiplex PCR reads, yields one record per CDR3 protein. The sample includes fewer than 400,000 distinct CDR3 sequences, around 20% of them seen just once. Pregnancy or lactation, uncontrolled infections and other autoimmune diseases were grounds for excluding patients. Diagnosis was based on clinical symptoms, serum thyroxine, TRAb, thyroid ultrasound and orbital computed tomography. The PBMC fraction was derived from over 9 ml of fresh peripheral blood.

Sequenced: peripheral blood. This clonotype was obtained from a woman between 18 and 29 years old with Graves' ophthalmopathy. The chain recombines TRBV5-6 with TRBJ1-5; D is uncertain. Written as DNA, the CDR3 is TGTGCCAGCAGTCTCTGGCAGAGCAATCAGCCCCAGCATTTT. This encodes CASSLWQSNQPQHF.